These 22 T cell receptor beta chains originate from one sample sequenced in a study of blood T cells in healthy people across ages. For the second PCR, which ran for about 6 to 11 cycles, a sample-barcoded 5' primer and a J-beta primer mix were used. Each CDR3 protein gets one entry after TCRdb re-called the 5' RACE reads with MiXCR. This sample carries 700,000 to 950,000 distinct CDR3 sequences, roughly 41% of them seen once, and the ten largest clones take around 20%. Input material: blood. All receptors come from a woman aged 60 to 75 in good health.

The chain carries TRBV7-6 and TRBJ1-5; maybe TRBD1 (6 bases). CDR3 length equals 14 residues. The V and J ends lost 1 base and 6 bases respectively, with 10 bases between them. Germline loops: CDR1 SGHVS, CDR2 FNYEAQ. Here the CDR3 DNA reads TGTGCCAGCAGCTTAGGGGGGGCAGGTCAGCCCCAGCATTTT. As protein: CASSLGGAGQPQHF.

Many counts were recorded for this clonotype. The chain recombines TRBV5-6 with TRBJ1-6, with 8 bases identical to TRBD1. CDR3 length: 15 residues. CDR1 SGHDT and CDR2 YYEEEE come from the germline V gene. After removal of 3 bases from V and 7 bases from J, the junction contained 6 bases not matched to a gene. CDR3 region: CASSSSRTGNSPLHF. The CDR3 DNA reads TGTGCCAGCAGCTCTTCACGGACAGGGAATTCACCCCTCCACTTT.

The rearrangement links TRBV20-1 to TRBJ1-2, with D hard to call. Deletions cut 5 bases from V and 3 bases from J, with 19 bases between. The CDR3 runs 15 residues. The germline V gene has CDR1 DFQATT and CDR2 SNEGSKA (reference sequence). DNA of the CDR3: TGCAGTGCTTGGGTGGATGAGCGTTCGTACTATGGCTACACCTTC. Its protein product is CSAWVDERSYYGYTF.

As for this clonotype: Being one base from a much bigger clone, this may be a read error. The chain carries TRBV29-1 and TRBJ1-6; D unresolved. The germline V gene encodes CDR1 SQVTM and CDR2 ANQGSEA. There are 14 residues in the CDR3. The CDR3 bases are TGCGCTGGCGGAGCCTCGGGATATAATTCACCCCTCCACTTT. Protein sequence: CAGGASGYNSPLHF.

About this clonotype: A read error may account for a junction end that differs from germline. This sequence joins TRBV7-2 and TRBJ1-4; 12 bases align to TRBD1. Germline CDR1 SGHTA, CDR2 FQGNSA. The CDR3 has 16 amino acids. The chain's CDR3 is CAGSSVGTGGAGKLFF. As DNA, the CDR3 is TGTGCCGGCAGCTCGGTCGGGACAGGGGGCGCAGGAAAACTGTTTTTT.

The gene calls are TRBV10-3 and TRBJ1-1; 8 bases agree with TRBD1. CDR3 length: 14 amino acids. CDR1 and CDR2 from the germline V gene are ENHRY and SYGVKD. With V trimmed by 10 bases and J by 3 bases, 10 bases remained unmatched. As DNA, the CDR3 is TGTGCCAGCAGCTGGACAGGGTCGGACACTGAAGCTTTCTTT. The encoded protein is CASSWTGSDTEAFF.

Only a few counts were recorded for this clonotype. The rearrangement joins TRBV5-1 to TRBJ2-3; TRBD1 aligns across 8 bases. The length of the CDR3 is 17 residues. V lost 2 bases and J lost 2; bases outside the gene matches: 10. Germline V CDR1 and CDR2: SGHRS, YFSETQ. The CDR3 nucleotides read TGCGCCAGCAGCTTCCGAGGACAGGGCACTTTCACAGATACGCAGTATTTT. Protein sequence: CASSFRGQGTFTDTQYF.

V usage is TRBV7-9 and J usage is TRBJ2-3; D uncertain. Germline V gene data show CDR1 as SEHNR and CDR2 as FQNEAQ (reference sequence). This CDR3 comprises 15 residues. CDR3 nucleotides: TGTGTCGGCAGCTTAGTAGTTCCAGGAACAGATACGCAGTATTTT. Amino acids: CVGSLVVPGTDTQYF.

The chain couples TRBV20-1 to TRBJ2-5; D gene unclear. V was trimmed by 8 bases and J by 1 base, leaving 8 bases between them. The length of the CDR3 is 11 residues. Germline loops: CDR1 DFQATT, CDR2 SNEGSKA (reference sequence). DNA of the CDR3: TGCAGTACAACACTCCAAGAGACCCAGTACTTC. Translated: CSTTLQETQYF.

In its sample, this clonotype was seen a few times. The J gene is TRBJ2-5, the V gene TRBV7-2; D unclear. Per germline, CDR1 SGHTA and CDR2 FQGNSA. The CDR3 has 15 residues. The V end lost 5 bases, the J end lost 4 bases, and 17 bases lay between the germline ends. The CDR3 nucleotides are TGTGCCAGCAGCGCTAGACCCGACTGGGGAGAGACCCAGTACTTC. It codes for CASSARPDWGETQYF.

This clonotype was picked up a small number of times. This chain connects TRBV24-1 to TRBJ2-7; the D gene is possibly TRBD2 (5 bases). The CDR3 covers 18 residues. The germline gives CDR1 KGHDR, CDR2 SFDVKD. V was trimmed by 3 bases and J by 1 base, leaving 21 bases between them. Here the CDR3 DNA reads TGTGCCACCAGTGATCTCGGCGGAGGAGAAACACTATCCTACGAGCAGTACTTC. It is translated as CATSDLGGGETLSYEQYF.

The V gene is TRBV9, the J gene TRBJ2-6, with 9 bases lining up with TRBD2. The CDR3 covers 18 residues. The germline V gene encodes CDR1 SGDLS and CDR2 YYNGEE. The junction had 12 bases not matched to a gene; V was cut back by 4 bases and J by 4 bases. DNA for the CDR3: TGTGCCAGCAGCATCCCTAGCGGGACAGAGAAAGGGGCCAACGTCCTGACTTTC. Translation gives CASSIPSGTEKGANVLTF.

This clonotype was seen a few times. The chain combines TRBV29-1 with TRBJ2-7; 11 positions agree with TRBD2. The CDR3 length is 16 residues. J gave up 0 bases and V 2 bases, and 6 bases lay outside the gene matches. Germline V lookup: CDR1 SQVTM, CDR2 ANQGSEA. CDR3 nucleotides: TGCAGCGTTGAAATGCCTAGCGGGGGGAGCTCCTACGAGCAGTACTTC. It encodes CSVEMPSGGSSYEQYF.

This clonotype has a handful of counts. The V and J genes are TRBV6-5 and TRBJ2-1; TRBD2 matches at 10 bases. V gave up 7 bases and J gave up 6 bases; unmatched junction bases: 6. The CDR3 extends over 14 amino acids. From germline, CDR1 is MNHEY and CDR2 SVGAGI. CDR3 nucleotides: TGTGCCAGCACCGCGCTAGCGGGAGCCAATGAGCAGTTCTTC. Its protein is CASTALAGANEQFF.

This clonotype was picked up a small number of times. The V and J genes are TRBV4-2 and TRBJ2-1; D is possibly TRBD1 (6 bases). The CDR3 has 16 amino acids. Germline loops: CDR1 LGHNA, CDR2 YNFKEQ. Between the trimmed V and J ends, which lost 2 bases and 0 bases, there was a span of 11 bases. CDR3 DNA sequence: TGTGCCAGCAGCCAAAGTGGGGACATCTCCTACAATGAGCAGTTCTTC. It translates to CASSQSGDISYNEQFF.

This clonotype came up many times. The CDR3 nucleotides are TGCGCCAGCAGCCCTTCTCAAGGTGGCCACGAGCAGTACTTC. This encodes CASSPSQGGHEQYF. This rearrangement joins TRBV5-1 to TRBJ2-7; D uncertain. V lost 4 bases, J lost 5 bases, and 16 bases lay in between. Looked up from germline, CDR1 is SGHRS and CDR2 is YFSETQ. The CDR3 contains 14 residues.

Comment on this clonotype: No conserved phenylalanine or tryptophan ends this CDR3, so it is likely a read error. This chain links TRBV4-3 with TRBJ1-1; D might be TRBD1 (6 bases). Germline V gene sequence: CDR1 LGHNA, CDR2 YSLEER. The CDR3 covers 15 residues. The V end lost 3 bases, the J end lost 4 bases, and 15 bases lay between the germline ends. Here the CDR3 reads CASSHGGQLGTEAFL. The DNA of the CDR3 is TGCGCCAGCAGCCACGGTGGACAGCTAGGCACTGAAGCTTTCCTT.

About this clonotype itself: One end of the junction fails to match germline, which may point to a read error. The rearrangement uses TRBV7-9 and TRBJ2-1; D is uncertain. Germline lookup yields CDR1 SEHNR and CDR2 FQNEAQ (reference sequence). This CDR3 has 15 amino acids. The chain's CDR3 is CASSSPSPSYNGQFF. DNA of the CDR3: TGTGCCAGCAGCTCTCCAAGTCCCTCCTACAATGGGCAGTTCTTC.

Worth noting for this clonotype: With a much larger clone just one base away, this may be a read error. The genes are TRBV10-3 and TRBJ2-4; tentatively, D is TRBD1 (5 bases). The J call is doubtful: the DNA matches TRBJ2-7 better. This CDR3 comprises 14 residues. Germline CDR1 is ENHRY and CDR2 is SYGVKD. CDR3 amino acids: CAISDQDIAYEQYF. The CDR3 nucleotides read TGTGCCATCAGTGATCAGGACATAGCCTACGAGCAGTACTTC.

At least ten counts were recorded for this clonotype. V gene TRBV5-6 combines with J gene TRBJ2-1, with 8 bases matching TRBD1. J lost 2 bases, V lost 4 bases, and 5 bases had no gene match. This CDR3 spans 15 amino acids. Germline-derived CDR1 and CDR2 are SGHDT and YYEEEE. CDR3 loop: CASSRTGSPYNEQFF. In DNA form, the CDR3 reads TGTGCCAGCAGCCGGACAGGGAGTCCCTACAATGAGCAGTTCTTC.

At least ten counts were recorded for this clonotype. The chain employs TRBV5-1 and TRBJ2-5; a possible D gene is TRBD2 (7 bases). The CDR3 runs to 16 residues. The germline CDR1 and CDR2 sequences are SGHRS and YFSETQ. The V gene lost 1 base and the J gene lost 1 base, with 14 bases spanning the gap. The CDR3, as DNA: TGCGCCAGCAGCTTGCAGGCGGGGGCCGTCCAAGAGACCCAGTACTTC. This sequence encodes CASSLQAGAVQETQYF.

This clonotype came up once. This CDR3 is CASSLGAGEAKTQYF. CDR3 DNA: TGTGCCAGCAGCTTAGGGGCAGGGGAGGCGAAGACCCAGTACTTC. This chain joins TRBV7-2 and TRBJ2-5; the D call may be TRBD1 or TRBD2 (6 bases each). CDR1 SGHTA and CDR2 FQGNSA come from the germline V gene. The CDR3 covers 15 residues. V was clipped by 1 base and J by 6 bases, with 15 bases between them.